These T cell receptor beta chains were read from a single sample in a study of blood T cell repertoires in COVID-19. Using immunoSEQ multiplex PCR, the repertoire was profiled, and TCRdb retains in-frame clones only, with some absent. The table lists fewer than 200,000 clones, around 76% of them singletons. The specimen was peripheral blood. The source of these receptors is a woman aged 55-69 years with COVID-19, enrolled during active disease. Each CDR3 is given with its conserved first and last residue. Clone size is given for some rows only: seen once, a few or many times, or a class if the clone is expanded.

v_call,j_call,clone_size,cdr3_aa
TRBV3-1/TRBV3-2,TRBJ2-3,-,CASSPGLATDTQYF
TRBV11-2,TRBJ2-3,-,CASSLALGRSTDTQYF
TRBV7-3,TRBJ2-1,-,CASSLRRLAGGYNEQFF
TRBV4-3,TRBJ1-4,-,CASSREHTGGLEKLFF
TRBV28,TRBJ1-4,-,CASSVRTGRKEKLFF
TRBV25-1,TRBJ1-6,-,CASASTGTVYNSPLHF
TRBV5-8,TRBJ2-5,-,CASSSGRQGSETQYF
TRBV6-6,TRBJ2-3,few,CASSFDRPGTDTQYF
TRBV28,TRBJ1-6,-,CASSLQGAFNSPLHF
TRBV29-1,TRBJ2-5,-,CSVEDPLASGGIQETQYF
TRBV19,TRBJ2-7,-,CASSIGGNVYEQYF
TRBV10-3,TRBJ1-1,-,CAISESRVPRNTEAFF
TRBV18,TRBJ1-1,-,CASSPGTGGSMGTEAFF
TRBV6-6,TRBJ1-6,-,CASTRQEPNSPLHF
TRBV6-5,TRBJ1-4,-,CASSKTGATNEKLFF
TRBV27,TRBJ1-1,-,CASSSRQGSSEAFF
TRBV19,TRBJ1-5,-,CASSTGRGNQPQHF
TRBV5-1,TRBJ2-1,-,CASSLAVQAYNEQFF
TRBV6-1,TRBJ1-5,-,CASSEAHRWTGGNQPQHF
TRBV6-5,TRBJ1-5,-,CASSYSRAGPQHF
TRBV7-9,TRBJ1-1,many,CASSFAGDEAFF
TRBV27,TRBJ2-5,-,CASSLLGREETQYF
TRBV28,TRBJ1-2,-,CASTSPRDTRNYGYTF
TRBV3-1/TRBV3-2,TRBJ2-5,-,CASSQVALAGALETQYF
TRBV28,TRBJ2-3,-,CASSPTGMTDTQYF
TRBV9,TRBJ2-1,-,CASSVTQTVNLNEQFF
TRBV6-5,TRBJ2-7,-,CASSYSFGNYEQYF
TRBV5-1,TRBJ1-1,-,CASSGAGGDTEAFF
TRBV7-9,TRBJ2-2,-,CASSPRQVDTGELFF
TRBV7-9,TRBJ1-1,-,CASSLMAESEAFF
TRBV7-3,TRBJ2-1,once,CASSLTAGGTGQFF
TRBV2,TRBJ1-2,-,CASNGGPRGYGYTF
TRBV12-3/TRBV12-4,TRBJ1-2,-,CASSFSREEGYTF
TRBV2,TRBJ2-2,-,CASTASRNTGELFF
TRBV10-3,TRBJ2-2,-,CAISDKETSNTGELFF
TRBV5-1,TRBJ2-3,-,CASSEVGGPTDTQYF
TRBV5-8,TRBJ2-1,-,CASIRGALAGVFGNEQFF
TRBV4-1,TRBJ2-4,few,CASSQGGGGADIQYF
TRBV4-2,TRBJ1-5,-,CASSLEGQGANQPQHF
TRBV18,TRBJ1-6,-,CASSPGQGLGSPLHF
TRBV7-3,TRBJ2-2,-,CASSLLAGQVGELFF
TRBV11-2,TRBJ2-2,-,CASSKGRSTGELFF
TRBV5-4,TRBJ1-2,-,CASRVPGQVYGYTF
TRBV5-1,TRBJ2-3,-,CASSLVTSGANTDTQYF
TRBV29-1,TRBJ1-2,once,CSVEEGQGNYGYTF
TRBV28,TRBJ1-1,-,CASSLDAWGEAFF
TRBV19,TRBJ1-2,-,CASSMDRASGGYTF
TRBV25-1,TRBJ1-4,-,CASSEWGEINEKLFF
TRBV19,TRBJ1-5,-,CASSIGSSSNQPQHF